This entry describes one T cell receptor beta chain. Its cognate antigen is unknown. TCRdb keeps only in-frame clones here, not all; method: immunoSEQ multiplex PCR. Seen here are approximately 250,000 clones, 87% observed once, and the top ten hold roughly 3%. The V gene's germline CDR1 is SGHTA and CDR2 FQGNSA. This CDR3 is built from 13 residues. The V end was cut by 4 bases, the J end by 6 bases, with 10 bases between. This specimen comes from a study of Ad26.COV2.S vaccination and SARS-CoV-2 variants. Across the whole study: Doses of Ad26.COV2.S were injected into muscle once or twice, 56 days apart. Study results and caveats: Post-vaccination spike-specific CD8+ and CD4+ T cell responses reportedly had substantial breadth.

As for treatment: approximately 18 received Ad26.COV2.S at low or high dose, single or two shots; about 5 received placebo; per-sample allocation not given. Following the first vaccine or placebo injection, samples were taken on day 63. The J gene is TRBJ2-1, the V gene TRBV7-2; the D gene is possibly TRBD2 (6 bases). The sample in question was peripheral blood, obtained in a trial of Ad26.COV2.S vaccine versus placebo. The sequence came from a person aged 18-60 years who received the Ad26.COV2.S COVID-19 vaccine or a placebo. In nucleotides, the CDR3 is TGTGCCAGCAGCTCGCGGGGTTTCAATGAGCAGTTCTTC. Its protein is CASSSRGFNEQFF.